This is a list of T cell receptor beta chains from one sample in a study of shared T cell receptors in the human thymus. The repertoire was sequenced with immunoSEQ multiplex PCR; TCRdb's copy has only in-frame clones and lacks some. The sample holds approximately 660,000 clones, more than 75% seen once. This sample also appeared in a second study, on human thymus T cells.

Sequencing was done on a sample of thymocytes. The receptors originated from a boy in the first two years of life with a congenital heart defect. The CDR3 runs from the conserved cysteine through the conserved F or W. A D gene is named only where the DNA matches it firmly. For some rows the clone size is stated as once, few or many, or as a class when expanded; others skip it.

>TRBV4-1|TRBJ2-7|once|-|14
TGCGCCAGCAGCCAAGATTGGACTGCCTACGAGCAGTACTTC
CASSQDWTAYEQYF
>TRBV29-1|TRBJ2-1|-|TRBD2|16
TGCAGCGTGGGGACTAGCGGGACCTCCTCCTACAATGAGCAGTTCTTC
CSVGTSGTSSYNEQFF
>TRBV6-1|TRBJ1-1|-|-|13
TGTGCCAGCAGACGTAACCAGGGCACTGAAGCTTTCTTT
CASRRNQGTEAFF
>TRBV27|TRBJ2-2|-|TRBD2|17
TGTGCCAGCAGAAAAGACCCGGGACTAGCGGGACCCGGGGAGCTGTTTTTT
CASRKDPGLAGPGELFF
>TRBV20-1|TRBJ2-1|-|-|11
TGCAGTGCTGGAGGCGGGGAGGAGCAGTTCTTC
CSAGGGEEQFF
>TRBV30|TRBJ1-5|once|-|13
TGTGCCTGGACGTGGCCCGCCGGGGGGCCCCAGCATTTT
CAWTWPAGGPQHF
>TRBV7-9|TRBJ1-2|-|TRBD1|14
TGTGCCAGCAGCTTCCCCGGGACAGGGGATTCCGGCACCTTC
CASSFPGTGDSGTF
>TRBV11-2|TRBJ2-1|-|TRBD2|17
TGTGCCAGCAGCCCGGGAGGCGGGAGCCCTCCCTACAATGAGCAGTTCTTC
CASSPGGGSPPYNEQFF
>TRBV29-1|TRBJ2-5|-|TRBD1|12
TGCAGCGTTCGGGACAGGGGAGAGACCCAGTACTTC
CSVRDRGETQYF
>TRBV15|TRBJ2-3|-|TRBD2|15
TGTGCCACCAGCGGGCTGGGGGGAGGGGTAGATACGCAGTATTTT
CATSGLGGGVDTQYF
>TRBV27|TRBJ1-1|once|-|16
TGTGCCAGCAGCGTGTCAGGGATGTTAAGGGGCACTGAAGCTTTCTTT
CASSVSGMLRGTEAFF
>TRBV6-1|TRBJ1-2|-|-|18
TGTGCCAGCAGTGAAGCGGGGGGGCGGGGGAGTTCTTTCTATGGCTACACCTTC
CASSEAGGRGSSFYGYTF
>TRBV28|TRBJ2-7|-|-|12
TGTGCCAGCAGCCCTCTCCCCTACGAGCAGTACTTC
CASSPLPYEQYF
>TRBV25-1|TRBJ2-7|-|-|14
TGTGCCAGCAGTGTGGGACACCCTCTCTACGAGCAGTACTTC
CASSVGHPLYEQYF
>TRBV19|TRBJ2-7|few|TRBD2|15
TGTGCCAGTTCCCCGGGACTAGCGGGAGGTGGCGAGCAGTACTTC
CASSPGLAGGGEQYF
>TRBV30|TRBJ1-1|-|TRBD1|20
TGTGCCTGGAGGTACTACCGGGACAGGGGCGATCATAATTTAAACACTGAAGCTTTCTTT
CAWRYYRDRGDHNLNTEAFF
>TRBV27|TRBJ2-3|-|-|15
TGTGCCAGCAGTTTCAGTTTCCCCCTCACAGATACGCAGTATTTT
CASSFSFPLTDTQYF
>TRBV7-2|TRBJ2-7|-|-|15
TGTGCCAGCAGCGTGAATAGCGGATTAACCTACGAGCAGTACTTC
CASSVNSGLTYEQYF
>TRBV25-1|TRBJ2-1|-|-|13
TGTGCCAGTACCCCCTCTCTCGGCGGTGAGCAGTTCTTC
CASTPSLGGEQFF
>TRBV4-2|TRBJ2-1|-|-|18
TGTGCCAGCAGCCAAGTGTTTGCAGGGAGGTCCTCCTACAATGAGCAGTTCTTC
CASSQVFAGRSSYNEQFF
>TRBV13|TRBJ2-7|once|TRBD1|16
TGTGCCAGCAGCCTCGAGGATAAGGGGGCCGACCACGAGCAGTACTTC
CASSLEDKGADHEQYF
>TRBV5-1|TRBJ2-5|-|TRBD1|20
TGCGCCAGCAGCTTTTCACCTCCGGGACAGGGGGCGCAAGGAGGAAAGACCCAGTACTTC
CASSFSPPGQGAQGGKTQYF
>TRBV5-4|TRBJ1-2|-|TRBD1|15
TGTGCCAGCAGCTGGGGACAGGGGGGGAACTATGGCTACACCTTC
CASSWGQGGNYGYTF
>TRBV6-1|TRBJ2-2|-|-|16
TGTGCCAGCAGTGCCCCCGGGGGGCAGAACACCGGGGAGCTGTTTTTT
CASSAPGGQNTGELFF
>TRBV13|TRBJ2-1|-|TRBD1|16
TGTGCCAGCACCGCCCCGACAGGGTCGATGTACAATGAGCAGTTCTTC
CASTAPTGSMYNEQFF